This T cell receptor (beta chain) was captured in a study of shared clonotypes between healthy human individuals. Findings of the study overall: Clonotype sharing among donors, it was expected, would be affected by sequencing depth. Naive subsets, compared against memory subsets, generally had larger estimated richness values.

Assay execution took place at the deep level. Only in-frame clones appear in the TCRdb table, and some are missing; sequencing was by immunoSEQ multiplex PCR. The sample has millions of clones; roughly 94% are singletons. Naive CD8 cells lacked CD45RO and underwent positive selection for CCR7, leaving out terminally differentiated effector memory CD45RA+ cells. Donors were healthy HIV-negative adults without recent acute infections or vaccinations. Looked up from germline, CDR1 is MNHEY and CDR2 is SMNVEV (reference sequence). The CDR3 spans 17 residues. Unmatched junction bases numbered 10, after V lost 1 base and J lost 2 bases. As concerns this clone: Antigen: not known.

The sample taken for sequencing was naive CD8+ T cells sorted from blood. This clonotype originated in a man aged 18-30 years in good health. The V and J genes are TRBV27 and TRBJ2-7; 8 nucleotides match TRBD1. The CDR3 loop is CASSLYPLGQGPYEQYF. CDR3 DNA: TGTGCCAGCAGTTTATACCCCTTAGGACAGGGCCCCTACGAGCAGTACTTC.